Each of the 9 T cell receptor beta chains below was sequenced from the same sample in a study of blood T cell repertoires in COVID-19. Sequencing used immunoSEQ multiplex PCR; TCRdb keeps in-frame clones, though not all of them. The table includes 100,000 to 150,000 clones, around 89% detected once. Sequencing was carried out using peripheral blood. All receptors derive from a man aged 60 to 75 with COVID-19, enrolled during active disease.

The CDR3 bases are TGTGCCAGTAGTATTGGGGGCAGGGGAGTTGGCAACACTGAAGCTTTCTTT. This translates into CASSIGGRGVGNTEAFF. The chain is built from TRBV19 and TRBJ1-1; possibly TRBD1 for D (6 bases). Germline values: CDR1 LNHDA, CDR2 SQIVND (reference sequence). This CDR3 has 17 amino acids. V lost 3 bases to trimming and J lost 2 bases, with 19 bases between them. Full variable domain (remainder filled in from reference TRBV19 and TRBJ1-1): DGGITQSPKYLFRKEGQNVTLSCEQNLNHDAMYWYRQDPGQGLRLIYYSQIVNDFQKGDIAEGYSVSREKKESFPLTVTSAQKNPTAFYLCASSIGGRGVGNTEAFFGQGTRLTVV.

The genes are TRBV10-3 and TRBJ1-1; possibly TRBD1 for D (6 bases). Germline CDR1 is ENHRY and CDR2 is SYGVKD. V shed 5 bases and J shed 2 bases, with 9 bases lying between them. The CDR3 spans 13 residues. In nucleotides, the CDR3 is TGTGCCATCAGTACGACAGGAAACACTGAAGCTTTCTTT. Translation gives CAISTTGNTEAFF.

In its sample, this clone was seen a few times. The chain joins TRBV19 to TRBJ1-4; D possibly corresponds to TRBD1 (5 bases). The V end was cut by 3 bases, the J end by 4 bases, with 9 bases between. The CDR3 runs to 14 residues. CDR1 and CDR2 (germline): LNHDA, SQIVND (reference sequence). As DNA, the CDR3 is TGTGCCAGTAGTATGGGGCGGATTAATGAAAAACTGTTTTTT. It specifies CASSMGRINEKLFF.

The J gene is TRBJ1-2, the V gene TRBV19; D remains unclear. This CDR3 has 12 residues. Trimming left V 7 bases short and J 7 bases short, with 13 bases between. CDR1 LNHDA and CDR2 SQIVND come from the germline V gene (reference sequence). Written as DNA, the CDR3 is TGTGCCAGTACCAACCTCATCAGTGGCTACACCTTC. Translation: CASTNLISGYTF.

The chain carries TRBV19 and TRBJ1-1; D is perhaps TRBD1 (6 bases). This CDR3 region has 17 residues. Trimming pared 7 bases from V and 0 bases from J, leaving 21 bases between. Germline CDR1 reads LNHDA; CDR2 reads SQIVND (reference sequence). DNA of the CDR3: TGTGCCAGTACCCCAAGGGGGGGGCTGGGGATGAACACTGAAGCTTTCTTT. It yields the protein CASTPRGGLGMNTEAFF.

V usage is TRBV5-1 and J usage is TRBJ2-7; 10 bases are a match to TRBD2. After removal of 5 bases from V and 3 bases from J, the junction contained 11 bases not matched to a gene. The V gene's germline CDR1 is SGHRS and CDR2 YFSETQ. This CDR3 has 16 amino acids. CDR3 sequence reads: CASRQSPSGGFYEQYF. The CDR3 nucleotides read TGCGCCAGCAGACAGAGCCCTAGCGGGGGATTCTACGAGCAGTACTTC.

The V call is TRBV15, the J call TRBJ1-1; D is unclear. This CDR3 is built from 13 residues. Germline CDR1 reads LNHNV; CDR2 reads YYDKDF (reference sequence). V was pared by 0 bases and J by 0 bases, with 2 bases between. The CDR3 loop reads CATSRDMNTEAFF. The CDR3 region has the DNA TGTGCCACCAGCAGAGATATGAACACTGAAGCTTTCTTT.

This chain connects TRBV7-9 to TRBJ1-2; 7 nucleotides line up with TRBD1. The CDR3 covers 15 residues. In germline, CDR1 is SEHNR, CDR2 FQNEAQ (reference sequence). V was pared by 5 bases and J by 10 bases, with 16 bases of the junction left unmatched. The CDR3 reads CASSTPGQAFTYYTF. The CDR3 DNA reads as TGTGCCAGCAGCACCCCAGGACAGGCCTTTACGTACTACACCTTC.

This chain uses TRBV5-6 with TRBJ2-1; 13 bases map to TRBD2. V shed 4 bases, J shed 6 bases, and the junction held 4 bases outside the gene matches. Germline lookup yields CDR1 SGHDT and CDR2 YYEEEE. The CDR3 is made up of 15 amino acids. CDR3 DNA sequence: TGTGCCAGCAGCCTTAGGACTAGCGGGGGCAATGAGCAGTTCTTC. Amino acids: CASSLRTSGGNEQFF. The whole variable domain, filled in from reference TRBV5-6 and TRBJ2-1, reads DAGVTQSPTHLIKTRGQQVTLRCSPKSGHDTVSWYQQALGQGPQFIFQYYEEEERQRGNFPDRFSGHQFPNYSSELNVNALLLGDSALYLCASSLRTSGGNEQFFGPGTRLTVL.